These 14 T cell receptor beta chains originate from one sample sequenced in a study of cytomegalovirus exposure and HLA in healthy donors. This table comes from immunoSEQ multiplex PCR, and its TCRdb copy is limited to in-frame clones, with some not included. Altogether 200,000 to 250,000 clones are present, approximately 80% being singletons, with the ten largest covering over 11%. The sequenced material came from PBMCs. Receptors originate from a woman in her 30s in good health and CMV-seropositive.

The rearrangement links TRBV19 to TRBJ1-5; no firm D call. The germline CDR1 and CDR2 sequences are LNHDA and SQIVND (reference sequence). The CDR3 has 13 residues. CDR3 coding DNA: TGTGCTACCCGGGTGAGTAACAATCAGCCCCAGCATTTT. It yields the protein CATRVSNNQPQHF.

This clone was seen more than once but under ten times. J is TRBJ1-1 and V is TRBV30; tentative D call: TRBD1 (5 bases). The CDR3 is 14 residues long. V gave up 0 bases and J gave up 10 bases, with 18 bases separating them. Germline assignment: CDR1 GTSNPN and CDR2 SVGIG (reference sequence). As DNA, the CDR3 is TGTGCCTGGAGTGTTCGGTCGGGTGACAGTGGAGCTTTCTTT. As protein: CAWSVRSGDSGAFF.

This clone was seen more than once but under ten times. The V gene is TRBV10-3, the J gene TRBJ2-7, with a possible D match to TRBD1 (6 bases). In germline, CDR1 is ENHRY, CDR2 SYGVKD. The V end was cut by 10 bases, the J end by 5 bases, with 12 bases between. This CDR3 contains 11 residues. Here the CDR3 reads CATKAGDEQYF. The CDR3 region has the DNA TGTGCCACCAAGGCAGGGGACGAGCAGTACTTC.

The chain couples TRBV30 to TRBJ1-5; D unclear. Germline loops: CDR1 GTSNPN, CDR2 SVGIG (reference sequence). The CDR3 spans 12 residues. The V gene lost 0 bases and the J gene lost 7 bases, with 7 bases spanning the gap. CDR3 in amino acids: CAWSVNGQPQHF. CDR3 nucleotide sequence: TGTGCCTGGAGTGTAAATGGGCAGCCCCAGCATTTT.

This clone turned up a few times. The chain recombines TRBV10-3 with TRBJ2-4; maybe TRBD2 (5 bases). The CDR3 totals 16 residues. V was cut by 2 bases and J by 0 bases, with 11 bases left in between. The germline CDR1 and CDR2 sequences are ENHRY and SYGVKD. This CDR3 reads CAISEGREVAKNIQYF. DNA of the CDR3: TGTGCCATCAGTGAGGGTCGGGAAGTAGCCAAAAACATTCAGTACTTC.

The table lists this clone with a count of one. The chain is built from TRBV6-5 and TRBJ2-7; either TRBD1 or TRBD2 may supply D (7 bases each). CDR1 and CDR2 from the germline V gene are MNHEY and SVGAGI. The CDR3 consists of 12 residues. V lost 6 bases to trimming and J lost 4 bases, with 10 bases between them. The CDR3, as DNA: TGTGCCAGCAGCAGGGGGGGTTACGAGCAGTACTTC. Protein product: CASSRGGYEQYF.

The rearrangement joins TRBV29-1 to TRBJ2-7, with D perhaps assigned TRBD1 or TRBD2 (7 bases each). The CDR3 runs to 16 residues. Per the germline V gene, CDR1 is SQVTM and CDR2 is ANQGSEA. Trimming cost V 1 base and J 2 bases, with 18 bases left between them. The CDR3 protein is CSVEVRSGTDPYEQYF. As DNA, the CDR3 is TGCAGCGTTGAAGTGAGGAGCGGGACAGATCCCTACGAGCAGTACTTC.

The chain links TRBV14 to TRBJ1-2; D is undetermined. V gave up 4 bases and J gave up 8 bases, with 17 bases separating them. Germline V gene sequence: CDR1 SGHDN, CDR2 FVKESK. The CDR3 totals 14 residues. CDR3 nucleotide sequence: TGTGCCAGCAGCCTAGCCCCCGGGGTTGGGGGCTACACCTTC. Its translation is CASSLAPGVGGYTF. The whole variable domain, remainder taken from reference TRBV14 and TRBJ1-2, is EAGVTQFPSHSVIEKGQTVTLRCDPISGHDNLYWYRRVMGKEIKFLLHFVKESKQDESGMPNNRFLAERTGGTYSTLKVQPAELEDSGVYFCASSLAPGVGGYTFGSGTRLTVV.

This chain joins TRBV6-5 and TRBJ1-3, with 7 bases lining up with TRBD1. V was pared by 7 bases and J by 2 bases, with 8 bases of the junction left unmatched. Germline lookup yields CDR1 MNHEY and CDR2 SVGAGI. The CDR3 covers 15 residues. The CDR3 sequence is CASIYRGFPGNTIYF. CDR3 DNA: TGTGCCAGCATCTACAGGGGTTTCCCTGGAAACACCATATATTTT.

The rearrangement joins TRBV9 to TRBJ2-7; D is possibly TRBD1 or TRBD2 (5 bases each). The CDR3 extends over 17 amino acids. Germline V gene data show CDR1 as SGDLS and CDR2 as YYNGEE. V dropped 2 bases and J dropped 2 bases, with 20 bases sitting between them. For the CDR3, the DNA is TGTGCCAGCAGCGTCCGGGACGGACGATCTGCTCCCTACGAGCAGTACTTC. It specifies CASSVRDGRSAPYEQYF.

The rearrangement links TRBV6-6 to TRBJ2-7, with 10 bases matching TRBD2. Germline assignment: CDR1 MNHNY and CDR2 SVGAGI (reference sequence). With 2 bases clipped from V and 3 bases from J, the junction kept 4 bases outside the gene matches. This CDR3 has 15 residues. CDR3 coding DNA: TGTGCCAGCAGTTACATCGCTAGCGGGGGCTACGAGCAGTACTTC. Encoded protein: CASSYIASGGYEQYF.

This chain uses TRBV30 with TRBJ2-1, with 12 bases that match TRBD2. The J segment lost 5 bases and the V segment lost 4 bases, leaving 12 bases of the junction unmatched. The CDR3 runs 17 residues. Germline V gives CDR1 GTSNPN, CDR2 SVGIG (reference sequence). CDR3 coding DNA: TGTGCCTGGAATCTAGCGGGAGGGCTATTCGGACACAATGAGCAGTTCTTC. Encoded protein: CAWNLAGGLFGHNEQFF.

The table lists this clone with a few counts. V gene TRBV10-1 combines with J gene TRBJ2-5; TRBD1 aligns across 10 bases. Per the germline V gene, CDR1 is WNHNN and CDR2 is SYGVQD (reference sequence). V gave up 8 bases and J gave up 7 bases; unmatched junction bases: 1. The CDR3 loop spans 11 amino acids. The CDR3 bases are TGCGCCAGCGGGACAGGGGTGACCCAGTACTTC. Translating gives CASGTGVTQYF.

The chain carries TRBV23-1 and TRBJ2-7; D is ambiguous. TRBV23-1 is identified as an open reading frame with a role that is uncertain. The CDR3 contains 16 residues. V gave up 8 bases and J gave up 2 bases, with 22 bases separating them. As DNA, the CDR3 is TGCGCCAGCCGATCGATTTTAGTGGACCCAACCTACGAGCAGTACTTC. Amino acids: CASRSILVDPTYEQYF.